This is a list of T cell receptor beta chains from one sample in a study of human T cells and chemical hapten exposure. One entry per CDR3 protein, called by TCRdb with MiXCR from the RACE reads. The sample lists under 300,000 distinct CDR3 sequences; about 9% were seen once. The sequencing used whole blood, collected in connection with sensitization to the hapten diphenylcyclopropenone (DPC). The receptor set was obtained from a woman aged 40-49 years with alopecia areata. Some clones in this sample may be carry-over from other donors' samples. CDR3s leave out the opening cysteine and the closing phenylalanine or tryptophan. The order of the fields is V gene, J gene, D gene, CDR3 protein. The D gene is left open where the match is weak.

TRBV12-3/TRBV12-4	TRBJ1-5	TRBD1	ASSSIGTGVLNQPQH
TRBV11-1	TRBJ2-2	TRBD1	ASSPSGTGGAGELF
TRBV6-5	TRBJ1-1	-	ASSYSGVTEAF
TRBV28	TRBJ2-7	-	ASSSGERGVYEQY
TRBV5-1	TRBJ1-1	-	ASSLEEGEKAF
TRBV6-5	TRBJ2-1	-	ASSFRRGTYNEQF
TRBV25-1	TRBJ2-1	TRBD2	ASSDPASGSNNEQF
TRBV29-1	TRBJ2-7	-	SVGDSAYEQY
TRBV5-1	TRBJ2-2	-	ASSFQRTGELF
TRBV6-2/TRBV6-3	TRBJ1-1	-	ASSYTRNTEAF
TRBV18	TRBJ2-5	-	ASSPYVHDETQY
TRBV5-4	TRBJ2-3	-	ASSPPATDTDTQY
TRBV5-1	TRBJ2-3	-	ASSLGRPDTQY
TRBV6-2/TRBV6-3	TRBJ2-1	TRBD1	ASSYQGAVSEQF
TRBV7-2	TRBJ2-1	TRBD2	ASSRLEAGGYNEQF
TRBV6-5	TRBJ2-1	-	ASSYSPVARHNEQF
TRBV28	TRBJ1-5	TRBD1	ASSSRTGGMDQPQH
TRBV6-2/TRBV6-3	TRBJ1-1	TRBD1	ASSSDRGPGTF
TRBV11-1	TRBJ2-7	-	ASSDAPDPLYEQY
TRBV28	TRBJ1-1	-	ASTLRGLEAF
TRBV28	TRBJ1-6	-	ASSLSGHLNSPLH
TRBV28	TRBJ2-7	TRBD1	ASAGIDRGRTGEQY
TRBV6-2/TRBV6-3	TRBJ2-6	-	ASSYSGSGANVLT
TRBV29-1	TRBJ2-1	TRBD2	SVGAGLAGGGEQF
TRBV28	TRBJ2-7	TRBD1	ASSLLGTGGSYEQY
TRBV20-1	TRBJ1-1	-	SAAGGATEAF